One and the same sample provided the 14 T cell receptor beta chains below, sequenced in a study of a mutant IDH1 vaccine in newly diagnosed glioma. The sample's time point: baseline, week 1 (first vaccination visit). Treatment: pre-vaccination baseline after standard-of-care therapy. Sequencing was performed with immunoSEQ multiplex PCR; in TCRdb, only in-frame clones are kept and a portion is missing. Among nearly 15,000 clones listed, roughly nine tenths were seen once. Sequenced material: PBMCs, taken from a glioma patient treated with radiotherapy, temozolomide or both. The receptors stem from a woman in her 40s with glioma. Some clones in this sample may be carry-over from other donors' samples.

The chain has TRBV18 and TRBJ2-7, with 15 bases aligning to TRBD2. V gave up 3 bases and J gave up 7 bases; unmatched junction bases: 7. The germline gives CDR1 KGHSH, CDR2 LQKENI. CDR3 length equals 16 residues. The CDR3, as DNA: TGTGCCAGCTCACCCCTTCGGGGGACTAGCGGGAGGGAGCAGTACTTC. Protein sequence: CASSPLRGTSGREQYF.

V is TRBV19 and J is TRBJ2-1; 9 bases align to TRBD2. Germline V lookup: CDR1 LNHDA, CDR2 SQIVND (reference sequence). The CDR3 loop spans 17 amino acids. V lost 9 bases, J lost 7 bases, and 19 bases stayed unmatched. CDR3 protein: CASQMGGRAWSPNEQFF. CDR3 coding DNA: TGTGCCAGCCAAATGGGCGGGAGGGCCTGGAGTCCTAATGAGCAGTTCTTC. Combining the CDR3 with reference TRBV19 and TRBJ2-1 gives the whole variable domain DGGITQSPKYLFRKEGQNVTLSCEQNLNHDAMYWYRQDPGQGLRLIYYSQIVNDFQKGDIAEGYSVSREKKESFPLTVTSAQKNPTAFYLCASQMGGRAWSPNEQFFGPGTRLTVL.

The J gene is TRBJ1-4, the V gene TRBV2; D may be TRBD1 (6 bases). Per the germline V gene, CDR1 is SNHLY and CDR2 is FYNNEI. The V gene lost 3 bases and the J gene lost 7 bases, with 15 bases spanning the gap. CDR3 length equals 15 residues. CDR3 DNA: TGTGCCAGCAGTGAGGGGGGGCAGATAGCTGAAAAACTGTTTTTT. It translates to CASSEGGQIAEKLFF.

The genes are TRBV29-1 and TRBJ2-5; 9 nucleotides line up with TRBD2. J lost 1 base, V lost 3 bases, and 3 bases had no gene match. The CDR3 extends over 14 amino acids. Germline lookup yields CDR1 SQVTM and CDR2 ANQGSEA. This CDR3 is CSVDLAGLQETQYF. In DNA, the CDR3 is TGCAGCGTTGATCTAGCGGGACTCCAAGAGACCCAGTACTTC.

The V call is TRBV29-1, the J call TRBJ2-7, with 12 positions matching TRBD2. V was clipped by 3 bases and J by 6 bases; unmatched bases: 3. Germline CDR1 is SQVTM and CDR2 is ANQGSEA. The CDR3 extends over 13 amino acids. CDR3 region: CSVDETSGGEQYF. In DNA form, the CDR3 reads TGCAGCGTTGACGAGACTAGCGGGGGCGAGCAGTACTTC.

The DNA of the CDR3 is TGTGCCAGCAGCTCCAACAGGGGGGTGAACACCGGGGAGCTGTTTTTT. Translated, it gives CASSSNRGVNTGELFF. J is TRBJ2-2 and V is TRBV11-3; TRBD1 aligns across 8 bases. CDR1 SGHNT and CDR2 YENEEA come from the germline V gene. J gave up 1 base and V 4 bases, and 5 bases lay outside the gene matches. The CDR3 is 16 residues long.

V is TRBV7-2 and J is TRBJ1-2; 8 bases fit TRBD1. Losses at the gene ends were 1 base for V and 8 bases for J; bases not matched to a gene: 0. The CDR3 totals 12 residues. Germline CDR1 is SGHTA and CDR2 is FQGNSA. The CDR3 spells CASSLDRGGYTF. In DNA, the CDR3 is TGTGCCAGCAGCTTAGACAGGGGGGGCTACACCTTC. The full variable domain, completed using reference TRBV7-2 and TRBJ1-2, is GAGVSQSPSNKVTEKGKDVELRCDPISGHTALYWYRQSLGQGLEFLIYFQGNSAPDKSGLPSDRFSAERTGGSVSTLTIQRTQQEDSAVYLCASSLDRGGYTFGSGTRLTVV.

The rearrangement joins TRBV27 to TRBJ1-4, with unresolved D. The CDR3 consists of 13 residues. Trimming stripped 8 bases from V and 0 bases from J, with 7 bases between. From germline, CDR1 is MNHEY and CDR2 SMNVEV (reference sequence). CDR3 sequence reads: CASGYATNEKLFF. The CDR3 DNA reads TGTGCCAGCGGATATGCAACTAATGAAAAACTGTTTTTT.

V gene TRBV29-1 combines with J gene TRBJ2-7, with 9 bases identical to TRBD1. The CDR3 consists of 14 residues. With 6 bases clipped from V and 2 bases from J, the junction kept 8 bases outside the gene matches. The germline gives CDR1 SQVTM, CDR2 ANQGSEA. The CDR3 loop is CSVADRGKTYEQYF. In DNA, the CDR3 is TGCAGCGTAGCGGACAGGGGTAAAACCTACGAGCAGTACTTC.

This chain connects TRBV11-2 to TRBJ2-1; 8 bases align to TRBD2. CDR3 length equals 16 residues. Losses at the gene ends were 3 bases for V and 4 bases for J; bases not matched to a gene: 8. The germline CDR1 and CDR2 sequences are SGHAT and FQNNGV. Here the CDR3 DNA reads TGTGCCAGCAGCTTCATCGGGACTAGTGGATACAATGAGCAGTTCTTC. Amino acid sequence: CASSFIGTSGYNEQFF.

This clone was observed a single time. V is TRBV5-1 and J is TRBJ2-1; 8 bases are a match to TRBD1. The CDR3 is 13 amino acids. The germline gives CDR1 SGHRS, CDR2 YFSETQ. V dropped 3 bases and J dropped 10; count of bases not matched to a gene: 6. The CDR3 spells CASSSDRVEEQFF. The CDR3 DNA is TGCGCCAGCAGCTCGGACAGGGTTGAGGAGCAGTTCTTC. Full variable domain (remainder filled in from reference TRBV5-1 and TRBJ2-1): KAGVTQTPRYLIKTRGQQVTLSCSPISGHRSVSWYQQTPGQGLQFLFEYFSETQRNKGNFPGRFSGRQFSNSRSEMNVSTLELGDSALYLCASSSDRVEEQFFGPGTRLTVL.

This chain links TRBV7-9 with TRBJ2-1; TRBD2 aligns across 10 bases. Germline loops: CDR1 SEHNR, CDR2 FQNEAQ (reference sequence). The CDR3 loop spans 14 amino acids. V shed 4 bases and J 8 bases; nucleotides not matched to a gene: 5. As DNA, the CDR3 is TGTGCCAGCAGCTCGGGACTAGCGTTCGATGAGCAGTTCTTC. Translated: CASSSGLAFDEQFF.

The CDR3 nucleotides are TGTGCCAGCAGTCCGTACAGGGGCATGAACACTGAAGCTTTCTTT. It is translated as CASSPYRGMNTEAFF. The chain joins TRBV11-1 to TRBJ1-1, with 7 nucleotides matching TRBD1. Trimming removed 6 bases from V and 0 bases from J; junction bases left unmatched: 7. Per germline, CDR1 SGHAT and CDR2 FQDESV (reference sequence). The CDR3 is 15 residues long.

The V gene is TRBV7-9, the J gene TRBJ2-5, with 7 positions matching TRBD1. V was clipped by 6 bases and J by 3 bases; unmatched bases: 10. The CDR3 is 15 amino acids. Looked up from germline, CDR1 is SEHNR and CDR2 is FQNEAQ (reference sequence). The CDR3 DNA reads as TGTGCCAGCAGTCCCACCGGGACAGCAAAAGAGACCCAGTACTTC. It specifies CASSPTGTAKETQYF. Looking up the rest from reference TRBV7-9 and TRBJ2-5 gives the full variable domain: DTGVSQNPRHKITKRGQNVTFRCDPISEHNRLYWYRQTLGQGPEFLTYFQNEAQLEKSRLLSDRFSAERPKGSFSTLEIQRTEQGDSAMYLCASSPTGTAKETQYFGPGTRLLVL.